Presented here are 14 T cell receptor beta chains from one specimen sequenced in a study of T cells in Graves' hyperthyroidism and ophthalmopathy. What was amplified from RNA transcripts were TCR beta CDR3 regions. Initially, a first-round RT-PCR of the TCR CDR3 employed the HTBI primer set. MiXCR, applied by TCRdb to the multiplex PCR reads, yields one record per CDR3 protein. The sample carries about 480,000 distinct CDR3 sequences, roughly 14% recorded once. The sequencing sample was made of blood. These receptor sequences come from a woman between 18 and 29 years old with Graves' hyperthyroidism.

The sample holds many counts of this clonotype. The V call is TRBV11-2, the J call TRBJ2-1, with D possibly being TRBD2 (6 bases). Deletions cut 3 bases from V and 0 bases from J, with 12 bases between. The CDR3 is 16 amino acids. Germline-derived CDR1 and CDR2 are SGHAT and FQNNGV. The CDR3 reads CASSLPSVYSYNEQFF. The CDR3, as DNA: TGTGCCAGCAGCTTGCCTAGCGTATACTCCTACAATGAGCAGTTCTTC.

This clonotype was found a few times. The rearrangement joins TRBV19 to TRBJ1-5; D is uncertain. CDR3 length: 14 amino acids. Trimming removed 3 bases at V and 7 bases at J, with 13 bases between. Germline lookup yields CDR1 LNHDA and CDR2 SQIVND (reference sequence). The CDR3 is CASSIRGGSQPQHF. The CDR3, as DNA: TGTGCCAGTAGTATCAGAGGAGGAAGCCAGCCCCAGCATTTT. Full variable domain (outside the CDR3, taken from reference TRBV19 and TRBJ1-5): DGGITQSPKYLFRKEGQNVTLSCEQNLNHDAMYWYRQDPGQGLRLIYYSQIVNDFQKGDIAEGYSVSREKKESFPLTVTSAQKNPTAFYLCASSIRGGSQPQHFGDGTRLSIL.

The genes are TRBV6-1 and TRBJ2-5; TRBD2 matches 9 bases. The V gene end was trimmed by 6 bases and the J gene end by 3 bases; junction bases not matched to a gene: 11. Looked up from germline, CDR1 is MNHNS and CDR2 is SASEGT. This CDR3 spans 16 amino acids. CDR3: CASRNTLLAGKETQYF. DNA for the CDR3: TGTGCCAGCAGGAACACCCTACTAGCGGGTAAAGAGACCCAGTACTTC.

At least ten counts were recorded for this clonotype. The J gene is TRBJ2-7, the V gene TRBV19; 14 bases agree with TRBD2. This CDR3 has 15 residues. The germline CDR1 and CDR2 sequences are LNHDA and SQIVND (reference sequence). J gave up 3 bases and V 5 bases, and 3 bases lay outside the gene matches. The CDR3 DNA reads as TGTGCCAGTAGTCCGGGGACTAGCGGGAGCTACGAGCAGTACTTC. Amino acids: CASSPGTSGSYEQYF.

This clonotype occurred many times. The chain recombines TRBV12-3 or TRBV12-4 with TRBJ1-2, with a tentative D call TRBD1 (6 bases). With 3 bases removed from V and 2 bases from J, the gap between germline ends came to 16 bases. The CDR3 spans 16 residues. This chain's CDR3 is CASSFPRTAGNYGYTF. CDR3 coding DNA: TGTGCCAGCAGTTTCCCCCGGACAGCTGGAAACTATGGCTACACCTTC.

This clonotype appeared many times. The chain uses TRBV11-3 and TRBJ1-4, with 8 bases identical to TRBD1. Per the germline V gene, CDR1 is SGHNT and CDR2 is YENEEA. Trimming removed 3 bases from V and 8 bases from J; junction bases left unmatched: 5. The CDR3 extends over 14 amino acids. The CDR3 is CASSLRQGREKLFF. The CDR3 DNA reads as TGTGCCAGCAGCTTGCGACAGGGGAGGGAAAAACTGTTTTTT.

The table lists this clonotype with many counts. CDR3 in DNA: TGTGCCAGCAGCCATCCCGGACGATATGGCTACACCTTC. Protein sequence: CASSHPGRYGYTF. The chain employs TRBV3-1 and TRBJ1-2; D gene uncertain. V was trimmed by 3 bases and J by 5 bases, leaving 10 bases between them. The CDR3 has 13 residues. Germline V CDR1 and CDR2: LGHDT, YNNKEL (reference sequence).

On this clonotype: A clone one base away is much larger, so this may be a read error. The genes are TRBV7-3 and TRBJ2-2; TRBD2 might be the D (6 bases). CDR3 length equals 17 residues. CDR1 and CDR2 from the germline V gene are SGHTA and FQGTGA. Trimming took off 5 bases at V and 5 bases at J, with 21 bases between the two ends. The CDR3 nucleotides read TGTGCCAGCAGCATGGGTTTGGGTAGCGGTAAGACCGGGGAGCTGTTTTTT. Amino acid sequence: CASSMGLGSGKTGELFF.

This clonotype was picked up many times. J is TRBJ2-3 and V is TRBV28; D is ambiguous. Germline values: CDR1 MDHEN, CDR2 SYDVKM. The CDR3 runs 14 residues. Trimming took 3 bases from V and 6 from J, leaving 13 bases between them. This CDR3 is CASSFLPSDDTQYF. The CDR3 DNA reads TGTGCCAGCAGTTTCTTGCCTAGTGACGATACGCAGTATTTT.

This clonotype has ten or more counts. This chain links TRBV11-2 with TRBJ1-1, with D uncertain. The CDR3 totals 15 residues. Germline V lookup: CDR1 SGHAT, CDR2 FQNNGV. V was shortened by 5 bases and J by 1 base, with 14 bases between the two germline ends. The CDR3 sequence is CASSPLSGRNTEAFF. For the CDR3, the DNA is TGTGCCAGCAGCCCCCTATCCGGTAGGAACACTGAAGCTTTCTTT.

This clonotype occurred many times. The rearrangement links TRBV12-3 or TRBV12-4 to TRBJ1-1, with D uncertain. The CDR3 runs 13 residues. V lost 6 bases and J 0 bases, leaving 8 bases between the germline ends. The CDR3 DNA is TGTGCCAGCAGATTTTTAATGAACACTGAAGCTTTCTTT. The encoded protein is CASRFLMNTEAFF.

There are a few counts of this clonotype. The chain recombines TRBV20-1 with TRBJ2-7; 9 bases are shared with TRBD2. The germline gives CDR1 DFQATT, CDR2 SNEGSKA (reference sequence). Trimming removed 2 bases from V and 3 bases from J; junction bases left unmatched: 11. The length of the CDR3 is 16 residues. DNA for the CDR3: TGCAGTGCTAGAAAGGGTCGGGGCGGGAGGGACTACGAGCAGTACTTC. Amino acid sequence: CSARKGRGGRDYEQYF.

The V and J genes are TRBV5-1 and TRBJ2-3; the D gene could be TRBD1 or TRBD2 (5 bases each). The CDR3 has 15 residues. V shed 0 bases and J shed 6 bases, with 14 bases lying between them. Germline V gives CDR1 SGHRS, CDR2 YFSETQ. CDR3 sequence (DNA): TGCGCCAGCAGCTTGGACGGGGCCCTCTCGGATACGCAGTATTTT. Translation gives CASSLDGALSDTQYF. The complete variable domain, with remaining parts taken from reference TRBV5-1 and TRBJ2-3, reads KAGVTQTPRYLIKTRGQQVTLSCSPISGHRSVSWYQQTPGQGLQFLFEYFSETQRNKGNFPGRFSGRQFSNSRSEMNVSTLELGDSALYLCASSLDGALSDTQYFGPGTRLTVL.

This clonotype has a count of ten or more. The chain links TRBV5-6 to TRBJ1-4, with D tentatively TRBD1 (6 bases). In germline, CDR1 is SGHDT, CDR2 YYEEEE. The CDR3 is 18 amino acids. V lost 2 bases and J lost 8, with 25 bases in between. CDR3 DNA: TGTGCCAGCAGCTTAGCCGTGGAGGGGGTAGCGGACAGCGAAAAACTGTTTTTT. Its translation: CASSLAVEGVADSEKLFF.